This T cell receptor beta chain stems from a study of blood T cell repertoires in COVID-19. Overall study context: COVID-19 samples collected from the United States, Italy and Spain covered acute and convalescent phases. PBMCs, B-cell-depleted T cells, or T cells were the source of the cDNA or gDNA that made up the material.

The CDR3 length is 15 residues. CDR1 is LGHDT, CDR2 YNNKEL, per germline (reference sequence). The ends were cut back, 2 bases at V and 1 base at J, with 9 bases in the middle. In the study's own analysis: Estimation of nucleated cell counts relied on the amplification of reference gene primers. Here immunoSEQ multiplex PCR was the method, and the copy in TCRdb shows in-frame clones only, minus some. Clone size and the V and J calls come from that table; the DNA yielded D and trimming. The sample lists about 240,000 clones; roughly 87% were seen once. The gene calls are TRBV3-1 (or the pseudogene TRBV3-2) and TRBJ2-1; TRBD1 might be the D (6 bases). The receptor's source is a man between 60 and 75 years old who had recovered from COVID-19. The sample was peripheral blood. DNA for the CDR3: TGTGCCAGCAGCCAATGGGGGCTATCCTACAATGAGCAGTTCTTC. It is translated as CASSQWGLSYNEQFF.